This passage covers 19 T cell receptor beta chains from one sample sequenced in a study of T cell repertoires in cytomegalovirus infection. These receptors lack a known antigen. TCRdb re-analysed the reads in MiXCR, keeping a single row per CDR3 protein. The sample has about 770,000 distinct CDR3 sequences, about 29% seen once. This sample comprised cultured CD8+ T cells from PBMCs, obtained from culture after CMV antigen stimulation. These receptors were collected from a human donor in good health (CMV status not recorded). Some clones in this sample may be carry-over from other donors' samples.

This clonotype occurred many times. The chain uses TRBV7-9 and TRBJ2-1, with D tentatively TRBD2 (6 bases). The V gene's germline CDR1 is SEHNR and CDR2 FQNEAQ (reference sequence). Trimming took off 3 bases at V and 5 bases at J, with 11 bases between the two ends. The CDR3 covers 14 residues. CDR3 residues: CASSLIADHNEQFF. For the CDR3, the DNA is TGTGCCAGCAGCTTGATAGCGGACCACAATGAGCAGTTCTTC. The variable domain in full, completed from reference TRBV7-9 and TRBJ2-1, reads DTGVSQNPRHKITKRGQNVTFRCDPISEHNRLYWYRQTLGQGPEFLTYFQNEAQLEKSRLLSDRFSAERPKGSFSTLEIQRTEQGDSAMYLCASSLIADHNEQFFGPGTRLTVL.

The chain combines TRBV6-5 with TRBJ1-3; 7 bases align to TRBD1. Germline V CDR1 and CDR2: MNHEY, SVGAGI. Trimming cost V 0 bases and J 4 bases; bases outside gene matches: 3. This CDR3 region has 15 residues. In DNA form, the CDR3 reads TGTGCCAGCAGTTACTCCGGGACAGTAGGAAACACCATATATTTT. It codes for CASSYSGTVGNTIYF.

This clonotype was observed at least ten times. This rearrangement joins TRBV7-2 to TRBJ2-1; unclear D gene. The CDR3 sequence is 13 residues long. Germline CDR1 SGHTA, CDR2 FQGNSA. Trimming pared 2 bases from V and 10 bases from J, leaving 12 bases between. In nucleotides, the CDR3 is TGTGCCAGCAGCTTAAGCCGGTCCGAGGAGCAGTTCTTC. Protein product: CASSLSRSEEQFF.

The J gene is TRBJ2-2, the V gene TRBV19; TRBD2 aligns across 13 bases. V trimming: 9 bases; J trimming: 7 bases; junction bases outside the gene matches: 8. The CDR3 totals 15 residues. Germline lookup yields CDR1 LNHDA and CDR2 SQIVND (reference sequence). The DNA for the CDR3 is TGTGCCAGCCACACTAGCGGGGGGGCTGGCGGGGAGCTGTTTTTT. It yields the protein CASHTSGGAGGELFF. Combining the CDR3 with reference TRBV19 and TRBJ2-2 gives the whole variable domain DGGITQSPKYLFRKEGQNVTLSCEQNLNHDAMYWYRQDPGQGLRLIYYSQIVNDFQKGDIAEGYSVSREKKESFPLTVTSAQKNPTAFYLCASHTSGGAGGELFFGEGSRLTVL.

J is TRBJ2-3 and V is TRBV11-1; D might be TRBD1 or TRBD2, each matching 6 bases. V dropped 5 bases and J dropped 5 bases, with 17 bases sitting between them. CDR1 is SGHAT, CDR2 FQDESV, per germline (reference sequence). The CDR3 is 15 residues long. CDR3 nucleotide sequence: TGTGCCAGCAGCCAGGAGGGGGGCCATAGAGATACGCAGTATTTT. Translation: CASSQEGGHRDTQYF.

A few counts support this clonotype. The rearrangement uses TRBV27 and TRBJ2-3, with D maybe TRBD2 (5 bases). The V and J ends lost 3 bases and 2 bases respectively, with 12 bases between them. Germline CDR1 reads MNHEY; CDR2 reads SMNVEV (reference sequence). The CDR3 covers 15 residues. In nucleotides, the CDR3 is TGTGCCAGCAGTTTGCGGACGGACTTCACAGATACGCAGTATTTT. Translation gives CASSLRTDFTDTQYF.

This clonotype was detected ten times or more. The chain links TRBV7-2 to TRBJ2-7; D is unresolved. The germline V and J ends were trimmed by 7 bases and 5 bases, with 18 bases remaining between them. This CDR3 region has 14 residues. CDR1 is SGHTA, CDR2 FQGNSA, per germline. CDR3 sequence reads: CASTIPKQIDEQYF. CDR3 nucleotides: TGTGCCAGCACTATACCGAAACAAATAGACGAGCAGTACTTC.

The rearrangement joins TRBV19 to TRBJ2-1; no definite D call. Trimming took 1 base from V and 7 from J, leaving 11 bases between them. This CDR3 spans 14 amino acids. In germline, CDR1 is LNHDA, CDR2 SQIVND (reference sequence). Written as DNA, the CDR3 is TGTGCCAGTAGTATAGCGGGTCTGGGGAATGAGCAGTTCTTC. It is translated as CASSIAGLGNEQFF.

This rearrangement joins TRBV18 to TRBJ2-3; TRBD1 aligns across 7 bases. The CDR3 has 17 residues. V shed 2 bases, J shed 2 bases, and the junction held 10 bases outside the gene matches. CDR1 is KGHSH and CDR2 is LQKENI in the germline V gene. CDR3 coding DNA: TGTGCCAGCTCACCAGCGCCGGGACAGTTTATCACAGATACGCAGTATTTT. The encoded protein is CASSPAPGQFITDTQYF.

This clonotype was detected a few times. The CDR3 bases are TGTGCCAGCCAAGATCAGGGGCGTAGCAATCAGCCCCAGCATTTT. This translates into CASQDQGRSNQPQHF. The V gene is TRBV19, the J gene TRBJ1-5, with TRBD1 as a possible D gene (6 bases). Germline V lookup: CDR1 LNHDA, CDR2 SQIVND (reference sequence). Trimming took 9 bases from V and 0 from J, leaving 15 bases between them. CDR3 length: 15 amino acids.

This clonotype was seen more than once but under ten times. V gene TRBV7-8 combines with J gene TRBJ2-3; D may correspond to TRBD1 or TRBD2 (5 bases each). This CDR3 spans 20 amino acids. Trimming cost V 0 bases and J 4 bases, with 26 bases left between them. The V gene's germline CDR1 is SGHVS and CDR2 FQNEAQ. The CDR3 here is CASSLAVQEDPDFIPDTQYF. CDR3 coding DNA: TGTGCCAGCAGCTTAGCTGTACAGGAGGACCCCGACTTTATCCCAGATACGCAGTATTTT.

The chain employs TRBV13 and TRBJ2-1, with TRBD2 matching 7 bases. Germline trimming cut 0 bases from V and 3 bases from J; bases unmatched to any gene: 5. Looked up from germline, CDR1 is PRHDT and CDR2 is FYEKMQ (reference sequence). The CDR3 is made up of 16 amino acids. CDR3 sequence: CASSLGERGSYNEQFF. The CDR3 nucleotides are TGTGCCAGCAGCTTAGGAGAGCGGGGAAGCTACAATGAGCAGTTCTTC.

This chain uses TRBV12-3 or TRBV12-4 with TRBJ1-4; 7 nucleotides align to TRBD1. V dropped 5 bases and J dropped 4; count of bases not matched to a gene: 10. This CDR3 region has 16 residues. CDR3 nucleotide sequence: TGTGCCAGCAGTCCAGGACAGGAGCCGTATAATGAAAAACTGTTTTTT. As protein: CASSPGQEPYNEKLFF.

The rearrangement links TRBV5-6 to TRBJ1-5; TRBD1 aligns across 9 bases. Per germline, CDR1 SGHDT and CDR2 YYEEEE. Trimming removed 4 bases from V and 2 bases from J; junction bases left unmatched: 4. The CDR3 has 15 residues. The CDR3 coding sequence is TGTGCCAGCAGCCAGGGACAGGGCCGCAATCAGCCCCAGCATTTT. Its protein is CASSQGQGRNQPQHF.

The CDR3, as DNA: TGTGCCAGCAGCGGATCTGTTAGCGAGGCGAACACTGAAGCTTTCTTT. Amino acid sequence: CASSGSVSEANTEAFF. The chain links TRBV9 to TRBJ1-1, with no clear D. The CDR3 covers 16 residues. CDR1 is SGDLS, CDR2 YYNGEE, per germline. The V gene lost 3 bases and the J gene lost 1 base, with 16 bases spanning the gap.

This clonotype has more than one count but fewer than ten. V gene TRBV11-2 combines with J gene TRBJ1-1, with a possible D match to TRBD1 (6 bases). The ends were cut back, 5 bases at V and 4 bases at J, with 20 bases in the middle. The CDR3 is 16 residues long. The germline V gene has CDR1 SGHAT and CDR2 FQNNGV. The CDR3 here is CASSPDRLLRITEAFF. In nucleotides, the CDR3 is TGTGCCAGCAGCCCGGACAGACTACTTAGAATCACTGAAGCTTTCTTT.

In its sample, this clonotype was seen many times. This rearrangement joins TRBV7-6 to TRBJ2-3; D is perhaps TRBD1 (5 bases). The CDR3 is made up of 15 amino acids. Trimming cost V 0 bases and J 4 bases, with 11 bases left between them. Germline V gives CDR1 SGHVS, CDR2 FNYEAQ. CDR3 DNA: TGTGCCAGCAGCTTAGCCCCAGGGCCGGCAGATACGCAGTATTTT. Translation gives CASSLAPGPADTQYF. Supplemented by reference TRBV7-6 and TRBJ2-3, the full variable domain reads GAGVSQSPRYKVTKRGQDVALRCDPISGHVSLYWYRQALGQGPEFLTYFNYEAQQDKSGLPNDRFSAERPEGSISTLTIQRTEQRDSAMYRCASSLAPGPADTQYFGPGTRLTVL.

This clonotype was detected ten times or more. The rearrangement uses TRBV28 and TRBJ2-1; perhaps TRBD2 as D (5 bases). The V end was cut by 6 bases, the J end by 10 bases, with 7 bases between. Looked up from germline, CDR1 is MDHEN and CDR2 is SYDVKM. This CDR3 is built from 10 residues. CDR3 DNA: TGTGCCAGCAGCCGAGGGGAGCAGTTCTTC. This encodes CASSRGEQFF.

This sequence joins TRBV7-4 and TRBJ1-2; no reliable D call. V was trimmed by 5 bases and J by 2 bases, leaving 9 bases between them. Per the germline V gene, CDR1 is SGHVT and CDR2 is SQSDAQ. CDR3 length: 13 amino acids. The CDR3 sequence is CASSIGMNYGYTF. For the CDR3, the DNA is TGTGCCAGCAGCATCGGGATGAACTATGGCTACACCTTC.